This record looks at one T cell receptor beta chain sequence and its context. The data originate from a study of blood T cells in healthy people across ages. Alongside a J-beta primer mix, a sample-barcoded 5' primer served in a second PCR lasting 7 to 11 cycles. One entry per CDR3 protein results from TCRdb running MiXCR on the 5' RACE reads. The table has about 1 million distinct CDR3 sequences, around 43% seen once. This CDR3 has 17 amino acids. The V gene's germline CDR1 is SGHAT and CDR2 FQNNGV. The V end lost 1 base, the J end lost 9 bases, and 22 bases lay between the germline ends. Total RNA extraction produced at least 6 micrograms (per sample) for the study.

V and J are TRBV11-2 and TRBJ2-1, with D tentatively TRBD2 (5 bases). The source material was blood. The clonotype originates from a woman aged 55-75 years in good health. CDR3 region: CASSLGGSSVWSGEQFF. CDR3 nucleotide sequence: TGTGCCAGCAGCTTAGGCGGGTCGTCAGTATGGTCTGGTGAGCAGTTCTTC.